This TCR beta chain emerged from a study of T-cell reconstitution after alpha-beta-depleted transplantation in children. V lost 7 bases and J 2 bases, leaving 16 bases between the germline ends. The CDR3 is 15 amino acids. Germline V CDR1 and CDR2: SEHNR, FQNEAQ (reference sequence). A note on this clonotype: Its specificity is not known.

Unique molecular identifiers were used in preparing the TCRbeta library. TCRdb reprocessed the PCR reads via MiXCR and lists one record per CDR3 protein. The data contain about 980,000 distinct CDR3 sequences, 25% to 30% of them singletons. Overall study results and limits: One year post-transplant, T-cell counts and diversity were largely derived from T cells produced anew. By about two months after transplant, alpha-beta T cells reportedly arose from several hundred graft clones that had expanded. From surviving recipient T cells and thymic progenitors came the high day-60 TCRbeta diversity observed in some patients.

Sequencing was performed on PBMCs, mostly from graft donor cells, taken 360 days after TCRalphabeta/CD19-depleted stem cell transplant. The chain links TRBV7-9 to TRBJ2-3; D is unclear. The origin of this receptor is a boy younger than two who had a stem cell transplant for SCID, so the T cells may come from the graft donor. The CDR3 DNA is TGTGCCAGCACCAAAACGGAAAAACCCACAGATACGCAGTATTTT. As protein: CASTKTEKPTDTQYF. Looking up the rest from reference TRBV7-9 and TRBJ2-3 gives the full variable domain: DTGVSQNPRHKITKRGQNVTFRCDPISEHNRLYWYRQTLGQGPEFLTYFQNEAQLEKSRLLSDRFSAERPKGSFSTLEIQRTEQGDSAMYLCASTKTEKPTDTQYFGPGTRLTVL.